This T cell receptor (beta chain) came from a study of regulatory T cells in long-lasting Graves disease. CDR1 and CDR2 from the germline V gene are LGHDT and YNNKEL (reference sequence). The V and J ends lost 4 bases and 2 bases, in that order; junction bases with no gene match: 4. The CDR3 totals 14 residues. Time point: newly diagnosed GD, antithyroid drugs for less than 3 months. PBMCs provided the RNA from which the TCR library was made. iRepertoire HTBI primers and Arm-PCR of CDR3 regions built TCR beta libraries. The authors' processing: Across samples, 62 TRBV and around 14 TRBJ segments were found. TCRdb re-called the multiplex PCR reads through MiXCR, storing one row per CDR3 protein. TCRdb, rather than the study authors, made the V and J calls. This table has roughly 500,000 distinct CDR3 sequences, roughly 12% appearing once. This clonotype was seen at least ten times. These data were also filed under a second study, of T cells in Graves' hyperthyroidism and ophthalmopathy. That report adds: Blood samples included most of the expanded thyroid clonotypes exceeding 0.001.

This sequence was found in a young man with Graves disease. The material sequenced was peripheral blood mononuclear cells (PBMCs), taken at new diagnosis, from a patient treated with antithyroid drugs. The chain couples TRBV3-1 to TRBJ2-5, with 7 bases identical to TRBD1. In nucleotides, the CDR3 is TGTGCCAGCAGCCGGGGACAGAATCAAGAGACCCAGTACTTC. This encodes CASSRGQNQETQYF.